This T cell receptor beta chain appears in the sequencing data of a study of blood T cell repertoires in COVID-19. Data came from immunoSEQ multiplex PCR; TCRdb stores just in-frame clones and leaves some out. The sample lists approximately 140,000 clones; 85% to 90% were seen once. Input material: peripheral blood. The receptor was isolated from a man aged 65 to 79 with active COVID-19.

The DNA for the CDR3 is TGCGCCAGCAGTCATAAAGCGGCGTACCAAGAGACCCAGTACTTC. It specifies CASSHKAAYQETQYF. V and J are TRBV4-1 and TRBJ2-5; a weak D match, TRBD2 (5 bases). The germline V gene encodes CDR1 MGHRA and CDR2 YSYEKL. Trimming took off 6 bases at V and 0 bases at J, with 14 bases between the two ends. The CDR3 runs to 15 residues.